These T cell receptor beta chains were read from a single sample in a study of blood T cell repertoires in COVID-19. Some clones are missing from TCRdb's copy, which holds only in-frame ones; the method was immunoSEQ multiplex PCR. The data hold 240,000 or so clones, with approximately 90% observed a single time. Sequenced input: PBMCs or T cells enriched from blood (not recorded which). These receptor sequences come from a man aged 40-49 years who had recovered from COVID-19. The CDR3 runs from the conserved cysteine through the conserved F or W. The D gene is left open where the match is weak. Some rows mark clone size as missing; the rest say once, few, many or name a class of expanded clone.

V gene: TRBV19; clone size: .; J gene: TRBJ2-3; D gene: TRBD1; CDR3 protein: CASSQGASTDTQYF; CDR3 DNA: TGTGCCAGTTCACAGGGGGCAAGCACAGATACGCAGTATTTT
V gene: TRBV5-8; clone size: .; J gene: TRBJ1-4; D gene: TRBD1; CDR3 protein: CASSRAGTGAEKLFF; CDR3 DNA: TGTGCCAGCAGCCGTGCCGGGACAGGGGCTGAAAAACTGTTTTTT
V gene: TRBV24-1; clone size: .; J gene: TRBJ2-2; D gene: TRBD1; CDR3 protein: CATSDFSPSDRYGGTGELFF; CDR3 DNA: TGTGCCACCAGTGATTTTTCGCCCTCGGACAGGTATGGCGGCACCGGGGAGCTGTTTTTT
V gene: TRBV30; clone size: .; J gene: TRBJ1-4; D gene: .; CDR3 protein: CAWTANEKLFF; CDR3 DNA: TGTGCCTGGACAGCTAATGAAAAACTGTTTTTT
V gene: TRBV19; clone size: .; J gene: TRBJ2-5; D gene: .; CDR3 protein: CASSGPPGSGTQYF; CDR3 DNA: TGTGCCAGTAGTGGGCCCCCTGGTTCGGGAACCCAGTACTTC
V gene: TRBV5-1; clone size: .; J gene: TRBJ2-3; D gene: TRBD1; CDR3 protein: CASSLARGQGTDTQYF; CDR3 DNA: TGCGCCAGCAGCTTGGCCAGGGGACAGGGGACAGATACGCAGTATTTT
V gene: TRBV5-8; clone size: .; J gene: TRBJ1-3; D gene: TRBD1; CDR3 protein: CASSLGDRNSGNTIYF; CDR3 DNA: TGTGCCAGCAGCTTGGGGGACAGGAACTCTGGAAACACCATATATTTT
V gene: TRBV6-2/TRBV6-3; clone size: .; J gene: TRBJ1-5; D gene: .; CDR3 protein: CASSYGSRNGAKPQHF; CDR3 DNA: TGTGCCAGCAGTTACGGTTCGCGGAATGGGGCGAAGCCCCAGCATTTT
V gene: TRBV29-1; clone size: .; J gene: TRBJ2-1; D gene: TRBD2; CDR3 protein: CSVGLAAEQFF; CDR3 DNA: TGCAGCGTCGGACTAGCTGCTGAGCAGTTCTTC
V gene: TRBV11-2; clone size: .; J gene: TRBJ1-6; D gene: .; CDR3 protein: CASSRLAPLPNSPLHF; CDR3 DNA: TGTGCCAGCAGCCGCCTGGCACCGCTGCCTAATTCACCCCTCCACTTT
V gene: TRBV6-5; clone size: once; J gene: TRBJ2-2; D gene: .; CDR3 protein: CASSYRGGTGELFF; CDR3 DNA: TGTGCCAGCAGTTACAGGGGTGGGACCGGGGAGCTGTTTTTT
V gene: TRBV7-6; clone size: .; J gene: TRBJ2-2; D gene: .; CDR3 protein: CASSIPGQNTGELFF; CDR3 DNA: TGTGCCAGCAGCATACCGGGACAGAACACCGGGGAGCTGTTTTTT
V gene: TRBV7-2; clone size: .; J gene: TRBJ1-1; D gene: .; CDR3 protein: CASSFSEGNTEAFF; CDR3 DNA: TGTGCCAGCAGCTTCTCAGAGGGGAACACTGAAGCTTTCTTT
V gene: TRBV29-1; clone size: few; J gene: TRBJ1-1; D gene: .; CDR3 protein: CSVIQGRHTEAFF; CDR3 DNA: TGCAGCGTAATACAGGGAAGGCACACTGAAGCTTTCTTT
V gene: TRBV5-4; clone size: .; J gene: TRBJ2-3; D gene: .; CDR3 protein: CASSLEPADTQYF; CDR3 DNA: TGTGCCAGCAGCTTGGAACCGGCAGATACGCAGTATTTT
V gene: TRBV28; clone size: .; J gene: TRBJ2-3; D gene: .; CDR3 protein: CASSSVPQDTQYF; CDR3 DNA: TGTGCCAGCAGTTCAGTTCCGCAGGATACGCAGTATTTT
V gene: TRBV7-6; clone size: .; J gene: TRBJ2-1; D gene: .; CDR3 protein: CASSLQYNEQFF; CDR3 DNA: TGTGCCAGCAGCCTACAGTACAATGAGCAGTTCTTC
V gene: TRBV12-5; clone size: once; J gene: TRBJ2-1; D gene: TRBD2; CDR3 protein: CASGLVTSGRTNEQFF; CDR3 DNA: TGTGCTAGTGGTTTGGTGACTAGCGGGAGGACTAATGAGCAGTTCTTC
V gene: TRBV5-1; clone size: .; J gene: TRBJ2-5; D gene: TRBD1; CDR3 protein: CASSQGAQGETQYF; CDR3 DNA: TGCGCCAGCAGCCAGGGGGCGCAGGGGGAGACCCAGTACTTC
V gene: TRBV6-1; clone size: .; J gene: TRBJ2-7; D gene: .; CDR3 protein: CASSESGGWGYYEQYF; CDR3 DNA: TGTGCCAGCAGTGAATCCGGGGGTTGGGGTTACTACGAGCAGTACTTC
V gene: TRBV19; clone size: .; J gene: TRBJ2-1; D gene: .; CDR3 protein: CASSIQVHEQFF; CDR3 DNA: TGTGCCAGTAGTATACAGGTACATGAGCAGTTCTTC
V gene: TRBV2; clone size: .; J gene: TRBJ2-3; D gene: .; CDR3 protein: CASSDGGEGTDTQYF; CDR3 DNA: TGTGCCAGCAGTGACGGGGGAGAGGGCACAGATACGCAGTATTTT
V gene: TRBV27; clone size: once; J gene: TRBJ2-7; D gene: .; CDR3 protein: CASSLGSLYEQYF; CDR3 DNA: TGTGCCAGCAGTTTAGGGAGTCTTTACGAGCAGTACTTC
V gene: TRBV10-3; clone size: few; J gene: TRBJ1-5; D gene: .; CDR3 protein: CAISESMGRGQPQHF; CDR3 DNA: TGTGCCATCAGTGAGTCTATGGGGCGCGGTCAGCCCCAGCATTTT
V gene: TRBV27; clone size: .; J gene: TRBJ2-7; D gene: TRBD2; CDR3 protein: CASRGKTGTSGSYYEQYF; CDR3 DNA: TGTGCCAGCAGGGGTAAGACTGGGACTAGCGGGAGTTATTACGAGCAGTACTTC
V gene: TRBV7-6; clone size: .; J gene: TRBJ2-7; D gene: TRBD2; CDR3 protein: CASSLELAGDYEQYF; CDR3 DNA: TGTGCCAGCAGCTTAGAGCTAGCGGGGGACTACGAGCAGTACTTC
V gene: TRBV18; clone size: once; J gene: TRBJ1-3; D gene: .; CDR3 protein: CASSPTGGNLYGNTIYF; CDR3 DNA: TGTGCCAGCTCACCGACCGGGGGTAACCTCTATGGAAACACCATATATTTT
V gene: TRBV18; clone size: .; J gene: TRBJ1-2; D gene: TRBD1; CDR3 protein: CASSPPAGQGNYGYTF; CDR3 DNA: TGTGCCAGCTCACCACCAGCGGGACAGGGTAACTATGGCTACACCTTC
V gene: TRBV6-5; clone size: .; J gene: TRBJ2-5; D gene: .; CDR3 protein: CASKTWGDAETQYF; CDR3 DNA: TGTGCCAGCAAGACGTGGGGGGATGCGGAGACCCAGTACTTC
V gene: TRBV5-5; clone size: .; J gene: TRBJ2-5; D gene: TRBD1; CDR3 protein: CASSSGGPSQETQYF; CDR3 DNA: TGTGCCAGCAGTTCAGGGGGTCCCTCCCAAGAGACCCAGTACTTC
V gene: TRBV5-5; clone size: .; J gene: TRBJ1-6; D gene: TRBD1; CDR3 protein: CASSGDRGLNSPLHF; CDR3 DNA: TGTGCCAGCAGCGGGGACAGGGGGCTGAATTCACCCCTCCACTTT
V gene: TRBV6-1; clone size: .; J gene: TRBJ1-1; D gene: .; CDR3 protein: CASSEAAAGQYGNTEAFF; CDR3 DNA: TGTGCCAGCAGTGAAGCGGCCGCTGGACAGTACGGGAACACTGAAGCTTTCTTT
V gene: TRBV6-5; clone size: .; J gene: TRBJ2-5; D gene: TRBD1; CDR3 protein: CASNRDREETQYF; CDR3 DNA: TGTGCCAGCAATAGGGACAGGGAAGAGACCCAGTACTTC
V gene: TRBV18; clone size: .; J gene: TRBJ2-5; D gene: TRBD2; CDR3 protein: CASSRRESQETQYF; CDR3 DNA: TGTGCCAGCTCACGGCGGGAGTCCCAAGAGACCCAGTACTTC
V gene: TRBV27; clone size: once; J gene: TRBJ2-1; D gene: TRBD2; CDR3 protein: CASRVGEGSYNEQFF; CDR3 DNA: TGTGCCAGCAGGGTCGGGGAGGGCTCCTACAATGAGCAGTTCTTC
V gene: TRBV18; clone size: .; J gene: TRBJ1-1; D gene: .; CDR3 protein: CASSPQIQGGRRTEAFF; CDR3 DNA: TGTGCCAGCTCACCGCAGATTCAGGGAGGGCGACGCACTGAAGCTTTCTTT
V gene: TRBV9; clone size: .; J gene: TRBJ2-2; D gene: .; CDR3 protein: CASSAWGAGELFF; CDR3 DNA: TGTGCCAGCAGCGCGTGGGGGGCCGGGGAGCTGTTTTTT
V gene: TRBV5-4; clone size: .; J gene: TRBJ2-7; D gene: .; CDR3 protein: CASSSTVYEQYF; CDR3 DNA: TGTGCCAGCAGTTCGACAGTCTACGAGCAGTACTTC
V gene: TRBV4-1; clone size: .; J gene: TRBJ1-3; D gene: .; CDR3 protein: CASSQRDGTIHGNTIYF; CDR3 DNA: TGCGCCAGCAGCCAGCGGGACGGAACTATCCATGGAAACACCATATATTTT
V gene: TRBV28; clone size: .; J gene: TRBJ1-5; D gene: .; CDR3 protein: CASSLERSNQPQHF; CDR3 DNA: TGTGCCAGCAGTTTGGAGAGGAGCAATCAGCCCCAGCATTTT
V gene: TRBV5-1; clone size: .; J gene: TRBJ2-3; D gene: TRBD1; CDR3 protein: CASSTGQGTDTQYF; CDR3 DNA: TGCGCCAGCAGCACTGGACAGGGAACAGATACGCAGTATTTT
V gene: TRBV6-2/TRBV6-3; clone size: .; J gene: TRBJ2-7; D gene: .; CDR3 protein: CASSYPGVNEQYF; CDR3 DNA: TGTGCCAGCAGTTACCCCGGAGTGAACGAGCAGTACTTC
V gene: TRBV7-2; clone size: .; J gene: TRBJ2-3; D gene: .; CDR3 protein: CASSYKDTQYF; CDR3 DNA: TGTGCCAGCAGCTATAAAGATACGCAGTATTTT
V gene: TRBV5-1; clone size: few; J gene: TRBJ1-5; D gene: .; CDR3 protein: CASSLDRGDQPQHF; CDR3 DNA: TGCGCCAGCAGCTTGGATAGGGGTGATCAGCCCCAGCATTTT
V gene: TRBV30; clone size: .; J gene: TRBJ1-1; D gene: TRBD1; CDR3 protein: CAWSVPDRENTEAFF; CDR3 DNA: TGTGCCTGGAGTGTGCCCGACAGGGAGAACACTGAAGCTTTCTTT
V gene: TRBV5-1; clone size: .; J gene: TRBJ2-7; D gene: TRBD1; CDR3 protein: CASSLLGTGSYEQYF; CDR3 DNA: TGCGCCAGCAGCTTATTAGGGACAGGGTCCTACGAGCAGTACTTC
V gene: TRBV19; clone size: .; J gene: TRBJ2-7; D gene: TRBD1; CDR3 protein: CASSLGQGNEQYF; CDR3 DNA: TGTGCCAGTAGCCTTGGACAGGGGAACGAGCAGTACTTC
V gene: TRBV3-1/TRBV3-2; clone size: few; J gene: TRBJ1-5; D gene: .; CDR3 protein: CASSQGGHNQPQHF; CDR3 DNA: TGTGCCAGCAGCCAAGGGGGCCACAATCAGCCCCAGCATTTT
V gene: TRBV3-1/TRBV3-2; clone size: .; J gene: TRBJ1-5; D gene: TRBD1; CDR3 protein: CASSQRQGSNQPQHF; CDR3 DNA: TGTGCCAGCAGCCAACGACAGGGGTCCAATCAGCCCCAGCATTTT
V gene: TRBV27; clone size: .; J gene: TRBJ2-1; D gene: TRBD2; CDR3 protein: CASSLLLAGDLHSYNEQFF; CDR3 DNA: TGTGCCAGCAGTTTATTACTAGCGGGGGACCTCCACTCCTACAATGAGCAGTTCTTC
V gene: TRBV27; clone size: .; J gene: TRBJ2-7; D gene: TRBD2; CDR3 protein: CATRAVGTSYEQYF; CDR3 DNA: TGTGCCACCCGGGCCGTCGGGACTAGCTACGAGCAGTACTTC
V gene: TRBV3-1/TRBV3-2; clone size: .; J gene: TRBJ2-7; D gene: TRBD2; CDR3 protein: CASSQGAREGFGEQYF; CDR3 DNA: TGTGCCAGCAGCCAAGGAGCCCGGGAGGGGTTCGGGGAGCAGTACTTC
V gene: TRBV4-1; clone size: .; J gene: TRBJ1-2; D gene: TRBD1; CDR3 protein: CASRTRLDRENYGYTF; CDR3 DNA: TGCGCCAGCAGGACAAGATTGGACAGGGAAAACTATGGCTACACCTTC
V gene: TRBV9; clone size: .; J gene: TRBJ1-1; D gene: .; CDR3 protein: CANPFPAGAFF; CDR3 DNA: TGTGCCAATCCTTTCCCGGCAGGAGCTTTCTTT
V gene: TRBV19; clone size: .; J gene: TRBJ1-1; D gene: .; CDR3 protein: CASSTPTVTNTEAFF; CDR3 DNA: TGTGCCAGTAGTACTCCGACAGTGACGAACACTGAAGCTTTCTTT
V gene: TRBV9; clone size: .; J gene: TRBJ2-7; D gene: .; CDR3 protein: CASSVGLAGEQYF; CDR3 DNA: TGTGCCAGCAGCGTAGGTCTAGCAGGCGAGCAGTACTTC
V gene: TRBV19; clone size: .; J gene: TRBJ1-2; D gene: .; CDR3 protein: CASSIARGDGYTF; CDR3 DNA: TGTGCCAGTAGTATAGCCCGGGGGGATGGCTACACCTTC